A selection of T cell receptor beta chains follows, all from one sample in a study of T cells after yellow fever vaccination. TCRdb re-analysed the 5' RACE reads in MiXCR, keeping a single row per CDR3 protein. In the table there are approximately 85,000 distinct CDR3 sequences, approximately 12% of which are singletons. The material was CD8+ T cells not binding an NS4B(214-222) dextramer, sorted from PBMCs, obtained roughly 20 days after the first yellow fever vaccination. The source is a man younger than 35 who received the YFV17D yellow fever vaccine. Both conserved end residues are part of each CDR3.

j_call v_call cdr3_aa
TRBJ2-7 TRBV29-1 CSGTGLAGGRDEQYF
TRBJ1-5 TRBV25-1 CASSETLNQPQHF
TRBJ2-5 TRBV30 CAWGAAAQETQYF
TRBJ2-2 TRBV7-6 CASSLTDPGELFF
TRBJ1-3 TRBV4-1 CASSQGRGPGNTIYF
TRBJ2-1 TRBV7-2 CASSGVWDDEQFF
TRBJ2-4 TRBV6-6 CASSYGRDPYF
TRBJ2-3 TRBV7-2 CASSLVPSGGSTDTQYF
TRBJ1-4 TRBV27 CASSFLPTRGGEKLFF
TRBJ1-6 TRBV27 CASSLSANSPLHF
TRBJ2-6 TRBV6-1 CASSGSSGANVLTF
TRBJ1-1 TRBV3-1 CASSRGAPDPPEAFF
TRBJ2-2 TRBV4-1 CASSPSGGDTGELFF
TRBJ2-7 TRBV30 CAWSVGSRYEQYF
TRBJ2-3 TRBV12-3/TRBV12-4 CASSFGTASTDTQYF
TRBJ1-4 TRBV7-9 CASSSRRTVSNEKLFF
TRBJ2-1 TRBV7-9 CASSFLGAGGRNEQFF
TRBJ2-2 TRBV4-3 CASNRGPTGELFF
TRBJ2-1 TRBV24-1 CATSGRSSYNEQFF
TRBJ2-5 TRBV10-2 CASMEGSETQYF
TRBJ1-2 TRBV12-3/TRBV12-4 CASSGTGTGNGYTF
TRBJ2-5 TRBV7-8 CASSSGVQETQYF
TRBJ2-2 TRBV7-3 CASSLGGAGELFF
TRBJ2-3 TRBV7-2 CASSPRQASTDTQYF
TRBJ2-2 TRBV12-3/TRBV12-4 CASTRFGGPNTGELFF